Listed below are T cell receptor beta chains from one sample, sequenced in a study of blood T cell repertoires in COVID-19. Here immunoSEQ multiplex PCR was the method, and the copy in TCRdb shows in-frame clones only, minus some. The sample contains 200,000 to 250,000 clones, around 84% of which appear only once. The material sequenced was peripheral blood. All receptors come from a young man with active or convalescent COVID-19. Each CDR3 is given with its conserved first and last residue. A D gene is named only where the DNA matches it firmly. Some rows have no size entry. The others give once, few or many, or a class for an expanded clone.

TGCAGCGTTGGGGCCCAGGTAAATCAGCCCCAGCATTTT,CSVGAQVNQPQHF,NA,TRBV29-1,TRBJ1-5,NA
TGTGCCAGCGGTTCGAGCACTGAAGCTTTCTTT,CASGSSTEAFF,once,TRBV28,TRBJ1-1,NA
TGTGCCAGCAGCTTAGCGGGCCCCAGCACAGATACGCAGTATTTT,CASSLAGPSTDTQYF,NA,TRBV7-9,TRBJ2-3,NA
TGTGCCAGCAGATGGGGCGCCGGCACAGATACGCAGTATTTT,CASRWGAGTDTQYF,NA,TRBV6-5,TRBJ2-3,NA
TGTGCCAGCTCACCGCCGGTGAACACTGAAGCTTTCTTT,CASSPPVNTEAFF,NA,TRBV18,TRBJ1-1,NA
TGTGCCAGCAGCTTAGCTCGGTCCCCGAGGGAGGAGTTCTTC,CASSLARSPREEFF,NA,TRBV11-2,TRBJ2-1,NA
TGTGCCAGCAGCTCTGAAACAGGGGGGACCGGGGAGCTGTTTTTT,CASSSETGGTGELFF,once,TRBV7-2,TRBJ2-2,TRBD1
TGCAGCGTTGAGCAGGGTGGGGCCACTGAAGCTTTCTTT,CSVEQGGATEAFF,NA,TRBV29-1,TRBJ1-1,NA
TGTGCCAGCAGTCAGGGGGACACTGAAGCTTTCTTT,CASSQGDTEAFF,NA,TRBV28,TRBJ1-1,TRBD1
TGTGCCAGCTCACCAAGGGACTTGAGCACAGATACGCAGTATTTT,CASSPRDLSTDTQYF,NA,TRBV18,TRBJ2-3,NA
TGTGCCAGCTCACCTGTAGAGTATCAGCCCCAGCATTTT,CASSPVEYQPQHF,NA,TRBV18,TRBJ1-5,NA
TGCAGCGTTCCTACAGGGGAAAGGTACGAGCAGTACTTC,CSVPTGERYEQYF,once,TRBV29-1,TRBJ2-7,TRBD1
TGTGCCAGCAGCCCCGTATACGGCTCTGGAAACACCATATATTTT,CASSPVYGSGNTIYF,NA,TRBV9,TRBJ1-3,NA
TGTGCCAGCAAGGACAGGGGTCTCAACACCGGGGAGCTGTTTTTT,CASKDRGLNTGELFF,NA,TRBV19,TRBJ2-2,TRBD1
TGCGCCAGCAGCCCCCATGGGCGACGGAATGGCTACACCTTC,CASSPHGRRNGYTF,NA,TRBV4-1,TRBJ1-2,NA
TGTGCCAGCAGCTCAGACAGGGCGAGGCCCTACGAGCAGTACTTC,CASSSDRARPYEQYF,NA,TRBV7-2,TRBJ2-7,TRBD1
TGTGCCAGCAGCCCTGGGCAGGGCTATGGCTACACCTTC,CASSPGQGYGYTF,NA,TRBV7-2,TRBJ1-2,NA
TGCGCCAGCAGCTTGACAGGGAACAACTATGGCTACACCTTC,CASSLTGNNYGYTF,NA,TRBV5-1,TRBJ1-2,NA
TGTGCCAGCAGCCAAGTCCTAGCGGACAATGAGCAGTTCTTC,CASSQVLADNEQFF,NA,TRBV14,TRBJ2-1,TRBD2
TGTGCCAGCAGCTTAGAAGGGGGACAGCCCCAGCATTTT,CASSLEGGQPQHF,NA,TRBV7-8,TRBJ1-5,NA
TGTGCCAGCAGCCAACAGGGTTATGGCTACACCTTC,CASSQQGYGYTF,NA,TRBV3-1/TRBV3-2,TRBJ1-2,NA
TGTGCCAGCAGCTTAGGGGGGGTCTACAATGAGCAGTTCTTC,CASSLGGVYNEQFF,NA,TRBV11-3,TRBJ2-1,NA
TGTGCCAGCAGCTTAGCGGGAGAGAGGAATGAGCAGTTCTTC,CASSLAGERNEQFF,NA,TRBV7-3,TRBJ2-1,TRBD2